This TCR beta chain came from a study of T cell changes during pregnancy in multiple sclerosis. Only in-frame clones appear in the TCRdb table, and some are missing; sequencing was by immunoSEQ multiplex PCR. This table has about 39,000 clones, over 80% appearing once. The CDR3 is made up of 15 amino acids. Trimming removed 0 bases from V and 4 bases from J, with 11 bases in between. The germline gives CDR1 ENHRY, CDR2 SYGVKD. The rearrangement uses TRBV10-3 and TRBJ2-3, with D possibly being TRBD2 (6 bases). The clonotype was recovered from a female donor in good health, enrolled as a control in a pregnancy study. The input for sequencing was CD4+ T cells from peripheral blood mononuclear cells, taken in the third trimester of pregnancy. CDR3 bases: TGTGCCATCAGTGAGTCGACACTAGCCGCAGATACGCAGTATTTT. Translating it yields CAISESTLAADTQYF.